This TCR beta chain was found in a study of T-cell reconstitution after alpha-beta-depleted transplantation in children. The study, taken as a whole, reports: About two months after transplant, alpha-beta T cells reportedly came from several hundred expanded graft clones. T-cell counts and diversity at one year post-transplant came mainly from newly produced T cells.

This CDR3 region has 14 residues. Per germline, CDR1 SGHDN and CDR2 FVKESK. Trimming shortened V by 5 bases and J by 2 bases, and 10 bases separated the two germline ends. The TCRbeta library was prepared with unique molecular identifiers. TCRdb independently ran MiXCR on the PCR reads; one entry per CDR3 protein. The sample lists around 490,000 distinct CDR3 sequences, approximately 10% seen once, with 14% in the top ten. This clonotype was detected only a few times. Antigen: not known. The origin of this receptor is a female patient aged 2-10 years who had a stem cell transplant for aplastic anemia, so the T cells may come from the graft donor. The sequencing used PBMCs, mostly from graft donor cells, collected 180 days after TCRalphabeta/CD19-depleted stem cell transplant. The V call is TRBV14, the J call TRBJ2-1; D is unresolved. In DNA form, the CDR3 reads TGTGCCAGCAGCGAGTACAGAACCTACAATGAGCAGTTCTTC. The encoded protein is CASSEYRTYNEQFF.